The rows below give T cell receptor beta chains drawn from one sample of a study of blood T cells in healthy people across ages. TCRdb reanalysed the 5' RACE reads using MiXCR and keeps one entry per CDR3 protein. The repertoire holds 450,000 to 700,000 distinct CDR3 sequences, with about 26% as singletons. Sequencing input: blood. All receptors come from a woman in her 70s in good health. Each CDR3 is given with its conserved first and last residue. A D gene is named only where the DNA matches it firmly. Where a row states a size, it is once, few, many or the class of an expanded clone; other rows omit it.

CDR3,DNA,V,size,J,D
CASSLRQGGNTEAFF,TGTGCCAGCAGCTTACGACAGGGGGGGAACACTGAAGCTTTCTTT,TRBV11-1,many,TRBJ1-1,TRBD1
CAVSPGLNQPQHF,TGTGCCGTCAGCCCGGGTCTCAATCAGCCCCAGCATTTT,TRBV10-3,-,TRBJ1-5,-
CASSQDWRRAGELFF,TGTGCCAGCAGCCAAGATTGGAGGCGGGCCGGGGAGCTGTTTTTT,TRBV4-2,-,TRBJ2-2,-
CASSPTGGDYNEQFF,TGTGCCAGCAGTCCTACAGGGGGCGACTACAATGAGCAGTTCTTC,TRBV6-6,-,TRBJ2-1,TRBD1
CASSHFSGEPTDTQYF,TGTGCCAGCAGCCACTTCTCAGGGGAGCCTACAGATACGCAGTATTTT,TRBV14,few,TRBJ2-3,-
CASSLSWTNNEQFF,TGTGCCAGCAGCTTATCATGGACTAATAATGAGCAGTTCTTC,TRBV7-2,few,TRBJ2-1,-
CSAVRDRAPLTQYF,TGCAGCGCCGTCCGGGACAGGGCACCACTCACCCAGTACTTC,TRBV29-1,-,TRBJ2-5,TRBD1
CASSELLGSSPLHF,TGTGCCAGCAGTGAATTGCTCGGGAGTTCACCCCTCCACTTT,TRBV6-1,-,TRBJ1-6,-
CSAFGTSGGPTDTQYF,TGCAGTGCTTTTGGGACTAGCGGGGGCCCCACAGATACGCAGTATTTT,TRBV20-1,-,TRBJ2-3,TRBD2
CSGYRGEETQYF,TGCAGCGGATACAGGGGGGAGGAGACCCAGTACTTC,TRBV29-1,many,TRBJ2-5,TRBD1
CASSPSPGYGYTF,TGTGCCAGCAGCCCCTCCCCGGGGTATGGCTACACCTTC,TRBV6-5,many,TRBJ1-2,-
CASSPSRDSNPSRAFF,TGTGCCAGCAGCCCCTCCCGGGACAGTAACCCCTCAAGAGCTTTCTTT,TRBV16,-,TRBJ1-1,TRBD1
CASSFTGQNYGYTF,TGCGCCAGCAGCTTCACAGGGCAGAACTATGGCTACACCTTC,TRBV5-1,few,TRBJ1-2,-